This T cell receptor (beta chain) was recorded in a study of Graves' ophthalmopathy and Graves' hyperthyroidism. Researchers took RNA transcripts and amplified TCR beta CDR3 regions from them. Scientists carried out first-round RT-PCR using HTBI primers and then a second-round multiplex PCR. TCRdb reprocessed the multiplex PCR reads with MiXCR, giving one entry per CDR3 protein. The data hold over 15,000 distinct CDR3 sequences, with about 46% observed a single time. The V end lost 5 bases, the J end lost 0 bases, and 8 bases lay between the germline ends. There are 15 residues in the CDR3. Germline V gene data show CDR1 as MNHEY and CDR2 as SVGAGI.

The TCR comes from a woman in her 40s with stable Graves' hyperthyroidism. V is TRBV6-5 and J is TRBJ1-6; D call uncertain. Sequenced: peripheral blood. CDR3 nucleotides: TGTGCCAGCAGTCCTGTGAGCTCCTATAATTCACCCCTCCACTTT. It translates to CASSPVSSYNSPLHF.